These 17 T cell receptor beta chains share one sample of origin, sequenced in a study of T cell responses to AZD1222 COVID-19 vaccine. The assay was immunoSEQ multiplex PCR, and TCRdb's table has in-frame clones only and misses some. The sample consists of about 110,000 clones, around 85% of them appearing once. The sample was peripheral blood, taken on day 0 of AZD1222 vaccination. The source is an adult in good health.

Here the CDR3 reads CASSLRTGGSETQYF. Written as DNA, the CDR3 is TGTGCCAGCAGCTTACGGACAGGGGGCTCAGAGACCCAGTACTTC. The genes are TRBV7-9 and TRBJ2-5; 11 nucleotides match TRBD1. J was trimmed by 4 bases and V by 2 bases; bases with no gene match: 3. The CDR3 is made up of 15 amino acids. Germline-derived CDR1 and CDR2 are SEHNR and FQNEAQ (reference sequence).

The CDR3 spells CASSYLQGNDGYTF. CDR3 in DNA: TGTGCCAGCAGTTATCTACAGGGAAATGATGGCTACACCTTC. The chain links TRBV28 to TRBJ1-2; D might be TRBD1 (6 bases). Germline CDR1 reads MDHEN; CDR2 reads SYDVKM. CDR3 length: 14 residues. V gave up 4 bases and J gave up 6 bases, with 15 bases separating them.

Only one count was recorded for this clone. The V call is TRBV7-9, the J call TRBJ1-1; tentative D call: TRBD1 (6 bases). Per the germline V gene, CDR1 is SEHNR and CDR2 is FQNEAQ (reference sequence). V lost 3 bases and J 7 bases, leaving 15 bases between the germline ends. This CDR3 is built from 14 residues. DNA for the CDR3: TGTGCCAGCAGCTTCGCCACAGGGTCGGATGAAGCTTTCTTT. Translation: CASSFATGSDEAFF.

This chain joins TRBV28 and TRBJ1-1; a possible D gene is TRBD1 (6 bases). This CDR3 region has 15 residues. CDR1 MDHEN and CDR2 SYDVKM come from the germline V gene. The V and J ends lost 2 bases and 1 base respectively, with 11 bases between them. The DNA for the CDR3 is TGTGCCAGCAGTTTACCCAGGACAGCGAACACTGAAGCTTTCTTT. This codes for CASSLPRTANTEAFF. Based on the CDR3 plus reference TRBV28 and TRBJ1-1, the full variable domain is DVKVTQSSRYLVKRTGEKVFLECVQDMDHENMFWYRQDPGLGLRLIYFSYDVKMKEKGDIPEGYSVSREKKERFSLILESASTNQTSMYLCASSLPRTANTEAFFGQGTRLTVV.

The chain employs TRBV9 and TRBJ1-3; the D is unclear. The V gene's germline CDR1 is SGDLS and CDR2 YYNGEE. This CDR3 contains 15 residues. The V gene lost 4 bases and the J gene lost 2 bases, with 13 bases spanning the gap. CDR3 nucleotide sequence: TGTGCCAGCAGCCCAAGGACTGTTCCTGGAAACACCATATATTTT. Translating gives CASSPRTVPGNTIYF.

The rearrangement links TRBV7-2 to TRBJ1-4, with TRBD1 matching over 7 bases. The V segment lost 1 base and the J segment 3 bases; nucleotides outside the gene matches: 2. Germline V CDR1 and CDR2: SGHTA, FQGNSA. The CDR3 contains 15 residues. CDR3 DNA: TGTGCCAGCAGCTTAGAGGGGGCATCTAATGAAAAACTGTTTTTT. It specifies CASSLEGASNEKLFF.

CDR3 coding DNA: TGTGCCAGCAGCACACGACAGGCCCGCTATGGCTACACCTTC. Its protein is CASSTRQARYGYTF. The chain joins TRBV5-6 to TRBJ1-2; maybe TRBD1 (6 bases). Trimming shortened V by 4 bases and J by 4 bases, and 14 bases separated the two germline ends. The CDR3 has 14 residues. Per germline, CDR1 SGHDT and CDR2 YYEEEE.

The chain links TRBV3-1 (or the pseudogene TRBV3-2) to TRBJ2-2; TRBD1 or TRBD2 may be the D gene (5 bases each). The CDR3 spans 17 residues. Trimming stripped 1 base from V and 5 bases from J, with 17 bases between. Germline loops: CDR1 LGHDT, CDR2 YNNKEL (reference sequence). The CDR3 is CASSQVRLGAQTGELFF. CDR3 sequence (DNA): TGTGCCAGCAGCCAAGTCCGTCTCGGGGCGCAAACCGGGGAGCTGTTTTTT.

The chain carries TRBV24-1 and TRBJ1-5, with D possibly TRBD1 on 6 matching bases. Germline V gives CDR1 KGHDR, CDR2 SFDVKD. V lost 6 bases and J lost 2, with 13 bases in between. The CDR3 is 15 residues long. CDR3 sequence: CATSPGEYGNQPQHF. The CDR3 DNA follows: TGTGCCACCAGTCCAGGGGAATATGGCAATCAGCCCCAGCATTTT.

The rearrangement links TRBV28 to TRBJ1-2; D gene ambiguous. The germline V gene encodes CDR1 MDHEN and CDR2 SYDVKM. CDR3 size: 11 residues. V dropped 10 bases and J dropped 2 bases, with 8 bases sitting between them. In nucleotides, the CDR3 is TGTGCCACCTTTCTAAACTATGGCTACACCTTC. This sequence encodes CATFLNYGYTF.

V usage is TRBV5-6 and J usage is TRBJ1-1; TRBD1 agrees at 7 bases. Unmatched junction bases numbered 11, after V lost 4 bases and J lost 8 bases. The CDR3 is made up of 14 amino acids. Germline V gives CDR1 SGHDT, CDR2 YYEEEE. CDR3 residues: CASSADYRRGEAFF. Written as DNA, the CDR3 is TGTGCCAGCAGCGCGGATTATCGCAGGGGGGAAGCTTTCTTT. The complete variable domain, with remaining parts taken from reference TRBV5-6 and TRBJ1-1, reads DAGVTQSPTHLIKTRGQQVTLRCSPKSGHDTVSWYQQALGQGPQFIFQYYEEEERQRGNFPDRFSGHQFPNYSSELNVNALLLGDSALYLCASSADYRRGEAFFGQGTRLTVV.

This clone has more than one count but fewer than ten. The rearrangement joins TRBV18 to TRBJ1-5; no reliable D call. Germline V gene data show CDR1 as KGHSH and CDR2 as LQKENI. Trimming shortened V by 3 bases and J by 1 base, and 13 bases separated the two germline ends. The CDR3 has 16 amino acids. CDR3 amino acids: CASSPQRERSNQPQHF. The CDR3 coding sequence is TGTGCCAGCTCACCCCAAAGGGAGAGGAGCAATCAGCCCCAGCATTTT.

The rearrangement uses TRBV6-2 or TRBV6-3 and TRBJ2-4, with 7 bases lining up with TRBD1. This CDR3 contains 15 residues. In germline, CDR1 is MNHEY, CDR2 SVGEGT. Trimming removed 4 bases from V and 2 bases from J; junction bases left unmatched: 5. The CDR3 DNA reads TGTGCCAGCAGTTTAACCAGGGGGACCAAAAACATTCAGTACTTC. It yields the protein CASSLTRGTKNIQYF.

This chain uses TRBV18 with TRBJ2-7; D gene unclear. Germline CDR1 is KGHSH and CDR2 is LQKENI. The CDR3 has 13 residues. The ends were cut back, 5 bases at V and 2 bases at J, with 10 bases in the middle. CDR3 DNA sequence: TGTGCCAGCTCAATAGACCCCACCTACGAGCAGTACTTC. This encodes CASSIDPTYEQYF.

In its sample, this clone was seen a few times. The CDR3 DNA reads TGTGCCACCAGCAGAGCAGGCAGGGGCAGAGAAAAACTGTTTTTT. Its translation: CATSRAGRGREKLFF. This rearrangement joins TRBV15 to TRBJ1-4, with a possible D match to TRBD1 (6 bases). The CDR3 runs 15 residues. CDR1 is LNHNV and CDR2 is YYDKDF in the germline V gene (reference sequence). V gave up 1 base and J gave up 8 bases, with 14 bases separating them.

V is TRBV4-3 and J is TRBJ2-1, with 12 positions matching TRBD2. CDR3 length equals 16 residues. Germline CDR1 LGHNA, CDR2 YSLEER. After removal of 5 bases from V and 7 bases from J, the junction contained 9 bases not matched to a gene. The CDR3, as DNA: TGCGCCAGCAGCTCTAGCGGGAGGGCCGAAAAAAATGAGCAGTTCTTC. Amino acids: CASSSSGRAEKNEQFF.

CDR3 DNA: TGTGCCAGCAGCCCCTTTGGCAGATCCGAGCAGTACTTC. It is translated as CASSPFGRSEQYF. This chain connects TRBV11-2 to TRBJ2-7; D gene uncertain. Trimming stripped 5 bases from V and 6 bases from J, with 14 bases between. Per germline, CDR1 SGHAT and CDR2 FQNNGV. The CDR3 is made up of 13 amino acids.